Following are 22 T cell receptor beta chains from one sample sequenced in a study. TCRdb fed the 5' RACE reads into MiXCR, producing one record per CDR3 protein. There are about 57,000 distinct CDR3 sequences in the sample; 28% occur only once, and approximately 3% lies in the top ten. The sequenced sample was tumor-infiltrating memory CD4+ T cells sorted from the breast tumor. Subset defined: memory CD4+ T cells, CD4+CD45RO+CD25-. The origin of the receptors is a female donor with breast cancer.

This clonotype was seen repeatedly, ten times or more. The chain carries TRBV6-5 and TRBJ2-1; 7 bases align to TRBD1. Germline CDR1 MNHEY, CDR2 SVGAGI. CDR3 size: 15 residues. The V segment lost 5 bases and the J segment 1 base; nucleotides outside the gene matches: 5. CDR3 amino acids: CASSPTGASYNEQFF. The CDR3 DNA is TGTGCCAGCAGTCCTACAGGGGCGTCCTACAATGAGCAGTTCTTC.

V gene TRBV5-1 combines with J gene TRBJ1-1; a weak D match, TRBD1 (5 bases). V lost 4 bases and J 5 bases, leaving 12 bases between the germline ends. Germline V gives CDR1 SGHRS, CDR2 YFSETQ. The CDR3 consists of 13 residues. This CDR3 is CASSGGEGTEAFF. Written as DNA, the CDR3 is TGCGCCAGCAGCGGGGGGGAAGGGACTGAAGCTTTCTTT.

The gene calls are TRBV5-1 and TRBJ1-1; no firm D call. Trimming took off 5 bases at V and 0 bases at J, with 8 bases between the two ends. CDR3 size: 13 residues. CDR1 is SGHRS, CDR2 YFSETQ, per germline. CDR3 bases: TGCGCCAGCAGATCCAGTTTGAACACTGAAGCTTTCTTT. It codes for CASRSSLNTEAFF.

The chain combines TRBV7-2 with TRBJ1-2, with D perhaps matching TRBD1 (5 bases). Looked up from germline, CDR1 is SGHTA and CDR2 is FQGNSA. This CDR3 spans 18 amino acids. Trimming shortened V by 4 bases and J by 4 bases, and 25 bases separated the two germline ends. CDR3 amino acids: CASSSRQHLYLMGYGYTF. CDR3 sequence (DNA): TGTGCCAGCAGCTCGAGACAGCACCTCTATCTTATGGGCTATGGCTACACCTTC.

The chain recombines TRBV13 with TRBJ2-3; 14 bases map to TRBD2. The germline CDR1 and CDR2 sequences are PRHDT and FYEKMQ (reference sequence). The J segment lost 6 bases and the V segment lost 3 bases, leaving 5 bases of the junction unmatched. The CDR3 has 16 residues. CDR3 amino acids: CASSFRLAGGADTQYF. The CDR3 coding sequence is TGTGCCAGCAGCTTCAGACTAGCGGGAGGGGCCGATACGCAGTATTTT.

In its sample, this clonotype was seen a few times. A clone one base away is much larger, so this may be a read error. The rearrangement uses TRBV7-2 and TRBJ2-3; unclear D gene. The DNA end lines up better with TRBJ1-5; the J call may be wrong. The CDR3 has 15 amino acids. Germline-derived CDR1 and CDR2 are SGHTA and FQGNSA. The CDR3 sequence: CASSLATGVGDTQHF. In DNA, the CDR3 is TGTGCCAGCAGCTTAGCCACGGGCGTCGGAGATACGCAGCATTTT.

The rearrangement links TRBV5-1 to TRBJ2-7; 10 bases line up with TRBD1. Per the germline V gene, CDR1 is SGHRS and CDR2 is YFSETQ. This CDR3 has 14 amino acids. Losses at the gene ends were 7 bases for V and 0 bases for J; bases not matched to a gene: 4. The DNA of the CDR3 is TGCGCCAGCCGGTGGGACAGGGGCTCCTACGAGCAGTACTTC. This sequence encodes CASRWDRGSYEQYF.

This clonotype was observed a handful of times. The V call is TRBV6-2 or TRBV6-3, the J call TRBJ2-5; maybe TRBD2 (6 bases). Trimming took off 0 bases at V and 1 base at J, with 12 bases between the two ends. The CDR3 spans 16 residues. Germline V gene lookup returns CDR1 MNHEY and CDR2 SVGEGT. The CDR3 sequence is CASSYSGRGSQETQYF. In DNA, the CDR3 is TGTGCCAGCAGTTACTCGGGACGGGGGAGCCAAGAGACCCAGTACTTC.

This clonotype was recorded only once. A read error may account for a junction end that differs from germline. CDR3 amino acids: CASARAGNSEAFF. CDR3 in DNA: TGTGCCAGCGCGAGGGCAGGGAACTCTGAAGCTTTCTTT. The chain recombines TRBV6-1 with TRBJ1-1; D perhaps matches TRBD1 (5 bases). CDR3 length: 13 residues. Germline V lookup: CDR1 MNHNS, CDR2 SASEGT.

This sequence joins TRBV5-1 and TRBJ2-7; D unresolved. Germline V gives CDR1 SGHRS, CDR2 YFSETQ. CDR3 length: 12 residues. Deletions cut 0 bases from V and 1 base from J, with 2 bases between. CDR3 protein: CASSLESYEQYF. CDR3 bases: TGCGCCAGCAGCTTGGAGTCCTACGAGCAGTACTTC.

This clonotype was counted a few times. The genes are TRBV9 and TRBJ2-7, with 7 nucleotides matching TRBD1. Germline V CDR1 and CDR2: SGDLS, YYNGEE. This CDR3 is built from 14 residues. With V trimmed by 4 bases and J by 1 base, 5 bases remained unmatched. The CDR3 region has the DNA TGTGCCAGCAGCCGGACAGGCCAGTCCTACGAGCAGTACTTC. Encoded protein: CASSRTGQSYEQYF. Supplemented by reference TRBV9 and TRBJ2-7, the full variable domain reads DSGVTQTPKHLITATGQRVTLRCSPRSGDLSVYWYQQSLDQGLQFLIQYYNGEERAKGNILERFSAQQFPDLHSELNLSSLELGDSALYFCASSRTGQSYEQYFGPGTRLTVT.

This clonotype was seen a few times. This chain joins TRBV6-5 and TRBJ2-5, with unresolved D. The length of the CDR3 is 13 residues. Trimming pared 4 bases from V and 9 bases from J, leaving 15 bases between. Germline V gene lookup returns CDR1 MNHEY and CDR2 SVGAGI. The chain's CDR3 is CASSLDGHGAQYF. CDR3 coding DNA: TGTGCCAGCAGTTTGGACGGTCATGGGGCCCAGTACTTC.

There are a few counts of this clonotype. This chain links TRBV6-2 or TRBV6-3 with TRBJ1-6; 7 bases map to TRBD1. Per the germline V gene, CDR1 is MNHEY and CDR2 is SVGEGT. Unmatched junction bases numbered 18, after V lost 6 bases and J lost 7 bases. The CDR3 totals 18 residues. CDR3 residues: CASRGMTGPERKNSPLHF. CDR3 DNA sequence: TGTGCCAGCAGAGGGATGACAGGGCCCGAGAGGAAGAATTCACCCCTCCACTTT.

The chain has TRBV4-3 and TRBJ1-1, with D uncertain. Looked up from germline, CDR1 is LGHNA and CDR2 is YSLEER. This CDR3 comprises 15 residues. V shed 6 bases and J shed 1 base, with 15 bases lying between them. The CDR3 coding sequence is TGCGCCAGCAGTCTGTTTGGAGGGTCGAACACTGAAGCTTTCTTT. It translates to CASSLFGGSNTEAFF.

This clonotype has a count of ten or more. This chain links TRBV29-1 with TRBJ2-7, with 7 bases fitting TRBD1. Losses at the gene ends were 3 bases for V and 3 bases for J; bases not matched to a gene: 8. The CDR3 loop spans 14 amino acids. Germline V gene sequence: CDR1 SQVTM, CDR2 ANQGSEA. The CDR3 loop is CSVDLRTGFYEQYF. The CDR3 nucleotides read TGCAGCGTTGATCTCCGGACAGGCTTCTACGAGCAGTACTTC.

The CDR3 nucleotides are TGTGCCAGCAGCTTAAGCAGGGGAAACACCGGGGAGCTGTTTTTT. Its translation: CASSLSRGNTGELFF. The V gene is TRBV7-2, the J gene TRBJ2-2, with D maybe TRBD1 (6 bases). The CDR3 covers 15 residues. Germline V gene lookup returns CDR1 SGHTA and CDR2 FQGNSA. Trimming stripped 2 bases from V and 2 bases from J, with 9 bases between.

This clonotype was recorded a few times. This sequence joins TRBV5-1 and TRBJ2-3, with 8 bases aligning to TRBD2. Per the germline V gene, CDR1 is SGHRS and CDR2 is YFSETQ. V trimming: 2 bases; J trimming: 5 bases; junction bases outside the gene matches: 7. This CDR3 contains 15 residues. CDR3 in amino acids: CASSFISGRGDTQYF. The CDR3 coding sequence is TGCGCCAGCAGCTTTATAAGCGGGAGAGGAGATACGCAGTATTTT.

The CDR3 DNA sequence: TGTGCCAGCAGACGGGACAGGGTGTATGGCTACACCTTC. This gives the protein CASRRDRVYGYTF. The rearrangement links TRBV2 to TRBJ1-2; TRBD1 matches 9 bases. From germline, CDR1 is SNHLY and CDR2 FYNNEI. Trimming took 6 bases from V and 5 from J; bases not matched to a gene: 4. The CDR3 has 13 amino acids.

This clonotype was observed at least ten times. V usage is TRBV20-1 and J usage is TRBJ1-2, with 8 positions matching TRBD1. The CDR3 is made up of 13 amino acids. Germline lookup yields CDR1 DFQATT and CDR2 SNEGSKA (reference sequence). V dropped 7 bases and J dropped 5; count of bases not matched to a gene: 9. Written as DNA, the CDR3 is TGCAGTGTCACAGGGGGGGACCTATATGGCTACACCTTC. Translated, it gives CSVTGGDLYGYTF.

In its sample, this clonotype was seen a few times. The V call is TRBV20-1, the J call TRBJ2-7, with D maybe TRBD2 (5 bases). Germline CDR1 DFQATT, CDR2 SNEGSKA (reference sequence). Trimming took off 5 bases at V and 3 bases at J, with 14 bases between the two ends. This CDR3 spans 13 amino acids. The CDR3 protein is CSAPRAVNYEQYF. CDR3 coding DNA: TGCAGTGCTCCTCGAGCGGTTAACTACGAGCAGTACTTC.

This clonotype was picked up a small number of times. This sequence joins TRBV12-3 or TRBV12-4 and TRBJ2-1; no definite D call. V lost 2 bases, J lost 10 bases, and 6 bases lay in between. The CDR3 covers 11 residues. CDR3 protein: CASSLSREQFF. The CDR3 region has the DNA TGTGCCAGCAGTTTATCCCGCGAGCAGTTCTTC.

The chain couples TRBV4-2 to TRBJ2-3; D unresolved. CDR1 and CDR2 (germline): LGHNA, YNFKEQ. Trimming took off 0 bases at V and 0 bases at J, with 7 bases between the two ends. The length of the CDR3 is 15 residues. The CDR3 nucleotides read TGTGCCAGCAGCCAAGATCCTGGGAGCACAGATACGCAGTATTTT. It yields the protein CASSQDPGSTDTQYF.